This T cell receptor delta chain was sequenced in a study of gamma-delta T cells after stem cell transplantation (dated by TCRdb to the mid-2010s). Worth noting for this clone: Its antigen remains undetermined. For this DNA, TCRdb reports the protein of a much larger clone, which diverges at residue 7, most likely from a read error; the protein presented here is translated directly from the DNA.

For CDR1 and CDR2, the germline V gene lists GEAIGNYY and EKD. V drops 7 bases and J drops 0 bases, leaving 20 bases in between. CDR3 length: 16 amino acids, cysteine to phenylalanine. Only the CDR3 DNA stays, 48 bases, in frame from base 1. The library was produced with RT-PCR. Instrument on record: Illumina MiSeq. With CATT, TCRdb called clones again from the public reads; duplicate DNA rows were later joined. The sample records 500 or so delta-chain clones, approximately 9.2% of which are singletons. Clones ranked in the top ten supply roughly 59% of the sample. The chain links TRDV2 with TRDJ1; the D gene lacks a confident call. Sequencing was carried out using gamma-delta T cells. The sequence derives from a human donor. It is not recorded whose cells these are; they may come from a transplant donor. In nucleotides, the sequence is TGTGCCTGCGACCCTCTGGAGATCGCCGACACCGATAAACTCATCTTT. Its amino acids are CACDPLEIADTDKLIF.